The 28 T cell receptor beta chains reported below all come from one sample, sequenced in a study of blood T cell repertoires in COVID-19. Generated by immunoSEQ multiplex PCR, the TCRdb table keeps only in-frame clones and is missing some. This sample has about 170,000 clones, with around 87% found just once. The specimen was peripheral blood. The receptor set was obtained from a woman at least 80 years old with COVID-19, enrolled during active disease.

The J gene is TRBJ2-1, the V gene TRBV27; 10 bases agree with TRBD2. Germline V gives CDR1 MNHEY, CDR2 SMNVEV (reference sequence). After removal of 2 bases from V and 11 bases from J, the junction contained 15 bases not matched to a gene. CDR3 length: 17 residues. DNA for the CDR3: TGTGCCAGCAGTTTAAGTGGGACTAGCGACTCTTTGAGCAAGCAGTTCTTC. Its protein is CASSLSGTSDSLSKQFF.

J is TRBJ2-3 and V is TRBV5-1, with a possible D match to TRBD2 (6 bases). Germline CDR1 and CDR2: SGHRS and YFSETQ. V dropped 0 bases and J dropped 5 bases, with 16 bases sitting between them. This CDR3 is 16 amino acids long. The CDR3 reads CASSLVGGTGKDTQYF. The CDR3 DNA reads as TGCGCCAGCAGCTTGGTCGGGGGAACGGGTAAAGATACGCAGTATTTT. The full variable domain, rest sourced from reference TRBV5-1 and TRBJ2-3, is KAGVTQTPRYLIKTRGQQVTLSCSPISGHRSVSWYQQTPGQGLQFLFEYFSETQRNKGNFPGRFSGRQFSNSRSEMNVSTLELGDSALYLCASSLVGGTGKDTQYFGPGTRLTVL.

The V gene is TRBV6-2 or TRBV6-3, the J gene TRBJ1-5, with D maybe TRBD1 (5 bases). V gave up 4 bases and J gave up 3 bases, with 10 bases separating them. Germline V CDR1 and CDR2: MNHEY, SVGEGT. This CDR3 contains 14 residues. CDR3 sequence (DNA): TGTGCCAGCAGTTTCGACAGTATCAATCAGCCCCAGCATTTT. This sequence encodes CASSFDSINQPQHF.

This rearrangement joins TRBV28 to TRBJ2-5; 9 nucleotides align to TRBD1. Germline values: CDR1 MDHEN, CDR2 SYDVKM. V was clipped by 7 bases and J by 2 bases; unmatched bases: 8. The CDR3 totals 15 residues. The DNA for the CDR3 is TGTGCCAGCACCCACGGGACAGGGTCGCAAGAGACCCAGTACTTC. This sequence encodes CASTHGTGSQETQYF. Using reference TRBV28 and TRBJ2-5 for the parts outside the CDR3, the full variable domain is DVKVTQSSRYLVKRTGEKVFLECVQDMDHENMFWYRQDPGLGLRLIYFSYDVKMKEKGDIPEGYSVSREKKERFSLILESASTNQTSMYLCASTHGTGSQETQYFGPGTRLLVL.

The chain links TRBV28 to TRBJ1-2, with unresolved D. Trimming shortened V by 5 bases and J by 4 bases, and 11 bases separated the two germline ends. Germline V gene lookup returns CDR1 MDHEN and CDR2 SYDVKM. The CDR3 extends over 13 amino acids. CDR3 amino acids: CASSVDGLYGYTF. The CDR3 DNA reads TGTGCCAGCAGTGTAGATGGACTCTATGGCTACACCTTC.

The chain joins TRBV2 to TRBJ2-7, with 9 nucleotides matching TRBD2. V was pared by 6 bases and J by 6 bases, with 9 bases of the junction left unmatched. Germline CDR1 reads SNHLY; CDR2 reads FYNNEI. CDR3 size: 14 residues. This chain's CDR3 is CASRKGLAAGEQYF. DNA of the CDR3: TGTGCCAGCAGGAAGGGACTAGCAGCGGGCGAGCAGTACTTC.

V usage is TRBV28 and J usage is TRBJ2-2; 8 bases are shared with TRBD2. CDR1 and CDR2 from the germline V gene are MDHEN and SYDVKM. V shed 4 bases, J shed 3 bases, and the junction held 1 base outside the gene matches. CDR3 length: 14 residues. DNA for the CDR3: TGTGCCAGCAGTTCGGGGGGGGACACCGGGGAGCTGTTTTTT. Its translation is CASSSGGDTGELFF.

In this sample, this clone turned up once. J is TRBJ2-3 and V is TRBV28, with D maybe TRBD1 (5 bases). CDR1 is MDHEN, CDR2 SYDVKM, per germline. The germline V and J ends were trimmed by 6 bases and 1 base, with 14 bases remaining between them. This CDR3 region has 15 residues. The chain's CDR3 is CASSWGPWGTDTQYF. The DNA for the CDR3 is TGTGCCAGCAGCTGGGGCCCATGGGGCACAGATACGCAGTATTTT.

The chain combines TRBV28 with TRBJ1-2; tentative D call: TRBD1 (6 bases). V lost 3 bases, J lost 7 bases, and 9 bases lay in between. The CDR3 runs to 12 residues. CDR1 is MDHEN and CDR2 is SYDVKM in the germline V gene. The CDR3 loop reads CASSLGAPGYTF. CDR3 in DNA: TGTGCCAGCAGTTTGGGGGCGCCTGGCTACACCTTC.

V and J are TRBV5-1 and TRBJ1-1, with D perhaps matching TRBD1 (5 bases). V was pared by 3 bases and J by 0 bases, with 9 bases between. Per the germline V gene, CDR1 is SGHRS and CDR2 is YFSETQ. There are 14 residues in the CDR3. CDR3 DNA: TGCGCCAGCAGCTACGACAGCATGAACACTGAAGCTTTCTTT. Translating it yields CASSYDSMNTEAFF.

V is TRBV5-8 and J is TRBJ1-2; D remains unclear. V lost 4 bases and J 8 bases, leaving 6 bases between the germline ends. From germline, CDR1 is SGHTS and CDR2 YDEGEE. The CDR3 has 10 residues. The CDR3 sequence: CASSARGYTF. CDR3 DNA: TGTGCCAGCAGCGCGAGAGGCTACACCTTC.

Concerning this clone: A much larger clone lies a single base off, so this may be a read error. The V and J genes are TRBV5-6 and TRBJ1-2, with D possibly TRBD1 on 6 matching bases. The CDR3 loop spans 13 amino acids. The V end was cut by 4 bases, the J end by 2 bases, with 9 bases between. The germline V gene encodes CDR1 SGHDT and CDR2 YYEEEE. The CDR3 protein is CASSLGQNYGYTF. CDR3 sequence (DNA): TGTGCCAGCAGCCTCGGACAGAACTATGGCTACACCTTC.

This sequence joins TRBV28 and TRBJ1-1; no clear D gene. This CDR3 comprises 12 residues. Trimming took off 3 bases at V and 4 bases at J, with 6 bases between the two ends. Germline V lookup: CDR1 MDHEN, CDR2 SYDVKM. The CDR3 reads CASSLRVTEAFF. The CDR3 region has the DNA TGTGCCAGCAGTTTGAGGGTCACTGAAGCTTTCTTT.

This clone was observed a single time. The chain couples TRBV28 to TRBJ2-3, with TRBD2 identical over 14 bases. Germline V gene lookup returns CDR1 MDHEN and CDR2 SYDVKM. V was clipped by 6 bases and J by 5 bases; unmatched bases: 10. The CDR3 has 17 amino acids. The CDR3 DNA is TGTGCCAGCAGACTGAATCCGGGACTAGCGGGAGAAGATACGCAGTATTTT. This translates into CASRLNPGLAGEDTQYF.

The V gene is TRBV18, the J gene TRBJ2-7; D is possibly TRBD2 (6 bases). Germline assignment: CDR1 KGHSH and CDR2 LQKENI. The CDR3 is 12 amino acids. V lost 3 bases to trimming and J lost 7 bases, with 10 bases between them. The CDR3 loop is CASSPGGWEQYF. The CDR3 DNA is TGTGCCAGCTCACCGGGGGGATGGGAGCAGTACTTC.

The J gene is TRBJ2-7, the V gene TRBV5-1; D might be TRBD1 (5 bases). The CDR3 is 15 residues long. V dropped 0 bases and J dropped 5 bases, with 15 bases sitting between them. Per germline, CDR1 SGHRS and CDR2 YFSETQ. The CDR3 here is CASSLEGKGINEQYF. The CDR3 nucleotides read TGCGCCAGCAGCTTGGAGGGGAAGGGGATCAACGAGCAGTACTTC.

J is TRBJ1-5 and V is TRBV18; tentatively, D is TRBD1 (6 bases). The CDR3 spans 16 residues. In germline, CDR1 is KGHSH, CDR2 LQKENI. V was pared by 6 bases and J by 4 bases, with 19 bases between. Here the CDR3 reads CASSPFSSTGNQPQHF. The CDR3 DNA sequence: TGTGCCAGCTCCCCTTTTTCTTCCACAGGGAATCAGCCCCAGCATTTT.

V usage is TRBV7-9 and J usage is TRBJ1-2; the match to TRBD1 covers 9 bases. The J segment lost 7 bases and the V segment lost 1 base, leaving 7 bases of the junction unmatched. Germline V CDR1 and CDR2: SEHNR, FQNEAQ (reference sequence). The CDR3 spans 15 residues. CDR3 protein: CASSLVDRGAFGYTF. In nucleotides, the CDR3 is TGTGCCAGCAGCTTAGTGGACAGGGGCGCCTTTGGCTACACCTTC.

The V and J genes are TRBV5-1 and TRBJ1-3; 8 bases align to TRBD1. J was trimmed by 0 bases and V by 1 base; bases with no gene match: 3. The germline gives CDR1 SGHRS, CDR2 YFSETQ. This CDR3 has 16 amino acids. The CDR3 loop reads CASSLTGGSSGNTIYF. DNA for the CDR3: TGCGCCAGCAGCTTGACAGGGGGGAGCTCTGGAAACACCATATATTTT.

The rearrangement uses TRBV7-2 and TRBJ1-1; a possible D gene is TRBD1 (6 bases). The CDR3 has 12 residues. Germline V gives CDR1 SGHTA, CDR2 FQGNSA. Between the trimmed V and J ends, which lost 5 bases and 8 bases, there was a span of 12 bases. The CDR3 protein is CASSHNDREAFF. In DNA form, the CDR3 reads TGTGCCAGCAGCCACAATGACAGGGAAGCTTTCTTT.

The chain carries TRBV4-1 and TRBJ1-3; TRBD1 aligns across 8 bases. There are 21 residues in the CDR3. V was pared by 0 bases and J by 2 bases, with 18 bases of the junction left unmatched. Germline CDR1 reads MGHRA; CDR2 reads YSYEKL. Here the CDR3 reads CASSQDPERGQGRRPGNTIYF. CDR3 nucleotides: TGCGCCAGCAGCCAAGACCCCGAACGAGGACAGGGAAGAAGGCCTGGAAACACCATATATTTT.

The genes are TRBV10-3 and TRBJ1-3; D unresolved. Per germline, CDR1 ENHRY and CDR2 SYGVKD. The CDR3 sequence is 12 residues long. Trimming pared 8 bases from V and 4 bases from J, leaving 9 bases between. CDR3 sequence: CAIEAGGNTIYF. As DNA, the CDR3 is TGTGCCATCGAAGCGGGCGGAAACACCATATATTTT.

This rearrangement joins TRBV7-9 to TRBJ2-7; a possible D gene is TRBD1 (5 bases). V lost 3 bases and J lost 4, with 13 bases in between. The length of the CDR3 is 14 residues. Germline values: CDR1 SEHNR, CDR2 FQNEAQ (reference sequence). The CDR3 nucleotides read TGTGCCAGCAGCTTCGCCAGGGTCCCATACGAGCAGTACTTC. It specifies CASSFARVPYEQYF.

The V and J genes are TRBV4-2 and TRBJ2-1, with 9 bases aligning to TRBD2. After removal of 5 bases from V and 6 bases from J, the junction contained 23 bases not matched to a gene. Germline CDR1 is LGHNA and CDR2 is YNFKEQ. This CDR3 is 20 amino acids long. The CDR3 is CASSNGGPTSGGDLSNEQFF. In DNA form, the CDR3 reads TGTGCCAGCAGCAATGGAGGGCCGACTAGCGGAGGGGACCTCTCCAATGAGCAGTTCTTC.

This clone has only one observation. This chain links TRBV7-8 with TRBJ1-2; D is perhaps TRBD1 (5 bases). The V and J ends lost 1 base and 2 bases respectively, with 8 bases between them. The CDR3 runs to 14 residues. Germline loops: CDR1 SGHVS, CDR2 FQNEAQ. In DNA, the CDR3 is TGTGCCAGCAGCTTAGATTCAGGGAACTATGGCTACACCTTC. It is translated as CASSLDSGNYGYTF.

Written as DNA, the CDR3 is TGTGCCAGCGCGGACAGGTTTAATGAAAAACTGTTTTTT. Translating gives CASADRFNEKLFF. The chain employs TRBV9 and TRBJ1-4, with 7 bases fitting TRBD1. The V gene end was trimmed by 7 bases and the J gene end by 4 bases; junction bases not matched to a gene: 4. From germline, CDR1 is SGDLS and CDR2 YYNGEE. This CDR3 is built from 13 residues.

J is TRBJ1-6 and V is TRBV10-2, with D hard to call. Germline CDR1 WSHSY, CDR2 SAAADI. CDR3 length equals 14 residues. Trimming removed 4 bases from V and 7 bases from J, with 11 bases in between. The DNA for the CDR3 is TGCGCCAGCAGTGGCCAGTCCTTAAATTCACCCCTCCACTTT. Translation: CASSGQSLNSPLHF.

The chain employs TRBV5-1 and TRBJ2-3; 9 bases match TRBD1. The V and J ends lost 1 base and 3 bases, in that order; junction bases with no gene match: 6. The germline gives CDR1 SGHRS, CDR2 YFSETQ. The CDR3 loop spans 16 amino acids. The CDR3 DNA follows: TGCGCCAGCAGCTTGTGGGCGGGACAGGGAACAGATACGCAGTATTTT. This gives the protein CASSLWAGQGTDTQYF.